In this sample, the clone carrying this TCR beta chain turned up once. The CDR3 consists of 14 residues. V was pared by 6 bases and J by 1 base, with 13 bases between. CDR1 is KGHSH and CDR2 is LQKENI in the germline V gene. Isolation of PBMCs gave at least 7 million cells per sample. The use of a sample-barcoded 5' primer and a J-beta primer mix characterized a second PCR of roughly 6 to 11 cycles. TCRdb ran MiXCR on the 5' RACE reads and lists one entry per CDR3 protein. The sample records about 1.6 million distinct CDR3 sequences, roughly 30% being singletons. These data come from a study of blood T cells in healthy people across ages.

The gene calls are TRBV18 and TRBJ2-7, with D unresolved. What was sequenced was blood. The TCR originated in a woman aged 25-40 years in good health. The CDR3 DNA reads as TGTGCCAGCTCCCCAGCTGCAGGATCCTACGAGCAGTACTTC. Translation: CASSPAAGSYEQYF.